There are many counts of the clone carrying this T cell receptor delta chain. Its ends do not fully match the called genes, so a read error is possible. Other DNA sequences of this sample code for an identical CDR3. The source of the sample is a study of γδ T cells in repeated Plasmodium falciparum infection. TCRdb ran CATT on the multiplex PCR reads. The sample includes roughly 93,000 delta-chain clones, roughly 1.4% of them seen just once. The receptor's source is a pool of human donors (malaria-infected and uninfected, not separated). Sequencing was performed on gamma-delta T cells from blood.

CDR3 sequence reads: CALAEVDSERYCNTDKLIF. Here the CDR3 DNA reads TGTGCTCTTGCGGAAGTGGATTCGGAGAGGTACTGTAACACCGATAAACTCATCTTT. This rearrangement joins TRDV1 to TRDJ1; D unresolved. The CDR3 runs 19 residues. Germline V gives CDR1 TSWWSYY, CDR2 QGS.